The 14 T cell receptor beta chains below come from one sample, sequenced in a study of vaccination effects on CD4 cells after COVID-19. No antigen is known for these receptors. The data were produced by immunoSEQ multiplex PCR, yet TCRdb's version contains in-frame clones alone and is incomplete. The sample contains some 12,000 clones, about 65% of which appear only once. Sequencing was preceded by expansion of antigen-specific CD4+ T cells with viral peptide pools in the ViraFEST assay. It was after approximately 11 days of culture that CD4+ T cells were isolated. The cohort was immunized with two doses of either the BNT162b2 or mRNA-1273 vaccine. The sample consisted of CD4+ T cells from PBMCs cultured with SARS-CoV-2 spike peptides, taken after COVID-19 vaccination. These receptors were taken from a human donor who received a COVID-19 vaccine.

The rearrangement joins TRBV28 to TRBJ2-7; 9 positions match TRBD2. Looked up from germline, CDR1 is MDHEN and CDR2 is SYDVKM. The CDR3 has 14 residues. V was pared by 6 bases and J by 0 bases, with 3 bases of the junction left unmatched. The CDR3 here is CASSRSGSSYEQYF. Written as DNA, the CDR3 is TGTGCCAGCAGCCGTAGCGGGAGCTCCTACGAGCAGTACTTC.

This clone has just a few counts. CDR3 DNA: TGTGCCTGGAGAGCAGGCTGGCCAAATTCACCCCTCCACTTT. Its translation is CAWRAGWPNSPLHF. This rearrangement joins TRBV30 to TRBJ1-6; D call uncertain. Looked up from germline, CDR1 is GTSNPN and CDR2 is SVGIG (reference sequence). The germline V and J ends were trimmed by 3 bases and 7 bases, with 13 bases remaining between them. The CDR3 spans 14 residues.

The V and J genes are TRBV28 and TRBJ2-3; D may match TRBD1 or TRBD2 (6 bases each). The V gene lost 0 bases and the J gene lost 3 bases, with 13 bases spanning the gap. This CDR3 is built from 16 residues. Per the germline V gene, CDR1 is MDHEN and CDR2 is SYDVKM. The CDR3 nucleotides are TGTGCCAGCAGTTTATGGGGGGGCCCCGGGACAGATACGCAGTATTTT. It codes for CASSLWGGPGTDTQYF.

The chain employs TRBV9 and TRBJ1-2; D call uncertain. This CDR3 has 15 residues. With 0 bases removed from V and 3 bases from J, the gap between germline ends came to 12 bases. The germline V gene encodes CDR1 SGDLS and CDR2 YYNGEE. The CDR3 reads CASSVDGGPYYGYTF. CDR3 DNA: TGTGCCAGCAGCGTAGATGGAGGGCCCTACTATGGCTACACCTTC.

This clone was found a few times. The chain joins TRBV7-2 to TRBJ1-2; weak D call: TRBD1 (5 bases). V lost 0 bases, J lost 5 bases, and 10 bases lay in between. This CDR3 comprises 14 residues. Germline loops: CDR1 SGHTA, CDR2 FQGNSA. The CDR3 here is CASSLALSGYGYTF. The CDR3 DNA follows: TGTGCCAGCAGCTTAGCGTTGTCAGGGTATGGCTACACCTTC.

CDR3 in amino acids: CAIAAGYGGYTF. CDR3 in DNA: TGTGCCATCGCCGCCGGGTATGGTGGCTACACCTTC. This chain joins TRBV10-3 and TRBJ1-2; D remains unclear. The CDR3 runs to 12 residues. Germline-derived CDR1 and CDR2 are ENHRY and SYGVKD. Trimming removed 8 bases from V and 7 bases from J, with 14 bases in between.

The V gene is TRBV10-2, the J gene TRBJ1-6; the D is unclear. Germline V gene sequence: CDR1 WSHSY, CDR2 SAAADI. V was cut by 4 bases and J by 8 bases, with 12 bases left in between. CDR3 length: 14 amino acids. This CDR3 is CASSARVRDSPLHF. As DNA, the CDR3 is TGCGCCAGCAGTGCACGGGTGCGGGATTCACCCCTCCACTTT.

The chain is built from TRBV7-2 and TRBJ2-7, with 8 bases aligning to TRBD1. V shed 1 base, J shed 5 bases, and the junction held 4 bases outside the gene matches. The CDR3 is made up of 14 amino acids. Germline CDR1 and CDR2: SGHTA and FQGNSA. The CDR3 region is CASSLGQGFNEQYF. The CDR3 coding sequence is TGTGCCAGCAGCTTAGGACAGGGGTTCAACGAGCAGTACTTC.

The rearrangement joins TRBV7-2 to TRBJ2-7; TRBD2 matches at 12 bases. V dropped 4 bases and J dropped 6; count of bases not matched to a gene: 4. CDR3 length: 14 amino acids. CDR1 is SGHTA and CDR2 is FQGNSA in the germline V gene. As DNA, the CDR3 is TGTGCCAGCAGCTCCGGGACTAGCGGGCGCGAGCAGTACTTC. Its protein product is CASSSGTSGREQYF.

This chain links TRBV10-3 with TRBJ1-6; no clear D. The CDR3 length is 13 residues. Trimming took off 11 bases at V and 10 bases at J, with 18 bases between the two ends. Germline V gene lookup returns CDR1 ENHRY and CDR2 SYGVKD. CDR3 sequence: CAARTGLGSPLHF. DNA for the CDR3: TGTGCCGCACGGACGGGTTTGGGATCACCCCTCCACTTT.

J is TRBJ1-6 and V is TRBV6-5; no reliable D call. V was pared by 2 bases and J by 10 bases, with 9 bases between. From germline, CDR1 is MNHEY and CDR2 SVGAGI. The CDR3 covers 13 residues. CDR3 in amino acids: CASSYRPGSPLHF. DNA of the CDR3: TGTGCCAGCAGTTACCGGCCGGGATCACCCCTCCACTTT.

This rearrangement joins TRBV7-2 to TRBJ2-7; D gene uncertain. V lost 3 bases and J 7 bases, leaving 13 bases between the germline ends. This CDR3 is built from 13 residues. Germline V gene sequence: CDR1 SGHTA, CDR2 FQGNSA. The CDR3 sequence is CASSFGGPREQYF. CDR3 nucleotides: TGTGCCAGCAGCTTTGGTGGCCCCCGGGAGCAGTACTTC.

The V gene is TRBV5-4, the J gene TRBJ2-7; D is undetermined. The germline V and J ends were trimmed by 1 base and 4 bases, with 12 bases remaining between them. Looked up from germline, CDR1 is SGHNT and CDR2 is YYREEE (reference sequence). This CDR3 is built from 14 residues. The CDR3 sequence: CASSLLADPYEQYF. The CDR3, as DNA: TGTGCCAGCAGCTTGTTGGCAGATCCTTACGAGCAGTACTTC.

The chain combines TRBV28 with TRBJ2-7; D is unclear. This CDR3 has 11 amino acids. Germline lookup yields CDR1 MDHEN and CDR2 SYDVKM. V was trimmed by 4 bases and J by 6 bases, leaving 7 bases between them. The CDR3 reads CASSSSIEQYF. The CDR3 region has the DNA TGTGCCAGCAGTTCCTCGATCGAGCAGTACTTC.